These T cell receptor beta chains were read from a single sample in a study of cytomegalovirus exposure and HLA in healthy donors. Generated by immunoSEQ multiplex PCR, the TCRdb table keeps only in-frame clones and is missing some. This table has 100,000 to 150,000 clones, about 85% appearing once. Sequencing was performed on PBMCs. These receptors all come from a boy aged 5 to 17 in good health and CMV-seronegative. Both conserved end residues are part of each CDR3. A D gene is named only where the DNA matches it firmly. Where a row states a size, it is once, few, many or the class of an expanded clone; other rows omit it.

clone size	D gene	J gene	V gene	CDR3 DNA	CDR3 protein
NA	NA	TRBJ2-1	TRBV5-1	TGCGCCAGCAGCAATAGGGGTAATGAGCAGTTCTTC	CASSNRGNEQFF
few	NA	TRBJ1-1	TRBV27	TGTGCCAGCCGACCAGGGAACACTGAAGCTTTCTTT	CASRPGNTEAFF
NA	NA	TRBJ2-6	TRBV11-1	TGTGCCAGCAGCCCTCACTTCTCTGGGGCCAACGTCCTGACTTTC	CASSPHFSGANVLTF
NA	NA	TRBJ2-2	TRBV7-2	TGTGCCAGCAGCTTAGGTTCAGGGCTAGGGGGGGAGCTGTTTTTT	CASSLGSGLGGELFF
NA	TRBD2	TRBJ2-5	TRBV5-1	TGCGCCAGCAGCTTGGACGGGGGAGGGGAGACCCAGTACTTC	CASSLDGGGETQYF
once	NA	TRBJ1-1	TRBV27	TGTGCCAGCAGTCCGGGACAAAAGAACACTGAAGCTTTCTTT	CASSPGQKNTEAFF
NA	TRBD1	TRBJ1-3	TRBV7-6	TGTGCCAGCAGTCAGGACAGGCCGAGCTCTGGAAACACCATATATTTT	CASSQDRPSSGNTIYF
NA	TRBD1	TRBJ2-7	TRBV5-1	TGCGCCAGCAGTAGACAGGGTGAGGGCTACGAGCAGTACTTC	CASSRQGEGYEQYF
few	TRBD1	TRBJ1-4	TRBV9	TGTGCCAGCAGCCCCACAGGGGCCCGGGAAAAACTGTTTTTT	CASSPTGAREKLFF
NA	NA	TRBJ1-1	TRBV6-6	TGTGCCAGCTCTAAATCCCGGAACACTGAAGCTTTCTTT	CASSKSRNTEAFF
NA	NA	TRBJ2-3	TRBV21-1	TGTGCCAGCAGCCAAAGGGGAAGCGCACAGGGAGATACGCAGTATTTT	CASSQRGSAQGDTQYF
NA	TRBD2	TRBJ2-1	TRBV4-2	TGTGCCAGCAGCCAGGAAGCGGGAGGTACCTACAATGAGCAGTTCTTC	CASSQEAGGTYNEQFF
few	TRBD1	TRBJ1-5	TRBV6-5	TGTGCCAGCAGAACAGGGGAAGGCCAGCCCCAGCATTTT	CASRTGEGQPQHF
NA	NA	TRBJ2-1	TRBV5-1	TGCGCCAGCAGCTTGGGGCAGGTGCAGCAGTTCTTC	CASSLGQVQQFF
NA	NA	TRBJ2-3	TRBV19	TGTGCCAGTAGTATAGCGGGAGACGGTTTGGCAGATACGCAGTATTTT	CASSIAGDGLADTQYF
NA	NA	TRBJ1-2	TRBV7-6	TGTGCCAGCAGCCCCGCCTTCGAGGGAAACTATGGCTACACCTTC	CASSPAFEGNYGYTF
NA	TRBD1	TRBJ1-2	TRBV7-2	TGTGCCAGCAGCTTTACAGGGACAGGGGACTATGGCTACACCTTC	CASSFTGTGDYGYTF
NA	TRBD2	TRBJ2-3	TRBV2	TGTGCCAGCTGGGGGTCCCGGACTAGCGGGAAAGATACGCAGTATTTT	CASWGSRTSGKDTQYF
NA	TRBD1	TRBJ2-7	TRBV6-5	TGTGCCAGCAGTTATATAGGACAGGGGAGGCGCGAGCAGTACTTC	CASSYIGQGRREQYF
NA	NA	TRBJ1-1	TRBV10-3	TGTGCCATCAGTGAGTCGTCAGGGAGGACTGAAGCTTTCTTT	CAISESSGRTEAFF
NA	NA	TRBJ1-1	TRBV9	TGTGCCAGCAGCCCCCGACAGAACACTGAAGCTTTCTTT	CASSPRQNTEAFF
few	NA	TRBJ2-7	TRBV19	TGTGCCAGTAGTATATCAGGGGCCCACGAGCAGTACTTC	CASSISGAHEQYF
NA	NA	TRBJ2-7	TRBV4-2	TGTGCCAGCAGCCAAGATGATAGCGGTTCCGCGAAGGAGTACTTC	CASSQDDSGSAKEYF
once	NA	TRBJ2-7	TRBV5-1	TGCGCCAGCAGCTTGGCCCCCCTGAGTCCCTACGAGCAGTACTTC	CASSLAPLSPYEQYF
NA	NA	TRBJ1-1	TRBV7-2	TGTGCCAGCAGCTTACTCTCTCGGGGGATGAACACTGAAGCTTTCTTT	CASSLLSRGMNTEAFF
NA	NA	TRBJ1-1	TRBV5-8	TGTGCCAGCAGCTTGCAGGGGTTAATCACTGAAGCTTTCTTT	CASSLQGLITEAFF
NA	TRBD1	TRBJ2-2	TRBV4-2	TGTGCCAGCAGCCAAGAGGGGACAGTGAACACCGGGGAGCTGTTTTTT	CASSQEGTVNTGELFF
NA	TRBD1	TRBJ1-5	TRBV19	TGTGCCAGTAGTGTACAGGGGGATCATCAGCCCCAGCATTTT	CASSVQGDHQPQHF
NA	NA	TRBJ2-1	TRBV4-3	TGCGCCAGCAGCCAAGGACAGGACGGTCCCTACAATGAGCAGTTCTTC	CASSQGQDGPYNEQFF
few	TRBD1	TRBJ2-7	TRBV5-4	TGTGCCAGCAGCGTGACAGGGGCCTCCTACGAGCAGTACTTC	CASSVTGASYEQYF
once	TRBD1	TRBJ1-5	TRBV19	TGTGCCAGTAGCCGGGACAGGGGTCAGCCCCAGCATTTT	CASSRDRGQPQHF
NA	TRBD2	TRBJ2-1	TRBV5-5	TGTGCCAGCAGCTTTACGGCGGGAGTTAATGAGCAGTTCTTC	CASSFTAGVNEQFF
NA	NA	TRBJ2-3	TRBV5-1	TGCGCCAGCAGCTTGCGCGGGCTGAGCACAGATACGCAGTATTTT	CASSLRGLSTDTQYF
NA	NA	TRBJ1-2	TRBV4-2	TGTGCCAGCAGCCCCCGATGGACAAGCGACTATGGCTACACCTTC	CASSPRWTSDYGYTF
few	NA	TRBJ1-5	TRBV28	TGTGCCAGCAGTTCGAGTCAGCCCCAGCATTTT	CASSSSQPQHF
NA	TRBD1	TRBJ2-2	TRBV5-1	TGCGCCAGCAGCTTGGCAGGGGGAAGCGGGGAGCTGTTTTTT	CASSLAGGSGELFF
few	TRBD1	TRBJ1-4	TRBV5-8	TGTGCCAGCAGCGCCCGGACAGGGTTCAAAAATGAAAAACTGTTTTTT	CASSARTGFKNEKLFF
few	NA	TRBJ1-4	TRBV4-2	TGTGCCAGCAGTCACCCTATAGGGATGGGGGGTGGTGAAAAACTGTTTTTT	CASSHPIGMGGGEKLFF
NA	NA	TRBJ2-7	TRBV20-1	TGCAGTGCTAGACTGGAGGAGCAGTACTTC	CSARLEEQYF
NA	TRBD2	TRBJ2-3	TRBV5-1	TGCGCAAGTGCCAGCGGGGTTACAGATACGCAGTATTTT	CASASGVTDTQYF
once	NA	TRBJ2-1	TRBV6-5	TGTGCCAGCAGTTACTCTAGCCCAGGGTATGAGCAGTTCTTC	CASSYSSPGYEQFF
NA	TRBD2	TRBJ2-5	TRBV5-1	TGCGCCAGCAGCGGAGGGACTAGAGTGGTAGAGACCCAGTACTTC	CASSGGTRVVETQYF
once	TRBD1	TRBJ2-6	TRBV10-3	TGTGCCATCATGGGACAGGACCCGAGTTTCTCTGGGGCCAACGTCCTGACTTTC	CAIMGQDPSFSGANVLTF
NA	NA	TRBJ1-2	TRBV15	TGTGCCACCAGATCGACAGGAAATTATGGCTACACCTTC	CATRSTGNYGYTF
NA	TRBD1	TRBJ1-5	TRBV19	TGTGCCAGTCAAGACAGGGTCTATAGCAATCAGCCCCAGCATTTT	CASQDRVYSNQPQHF
NA	NA	TRBJ1-6	TRBV9	TGTGCCAGCGACACAGGGACCTATAATTCACCCCTCCACTTT	CASDTGTYNSPLHF
NA	TRBD1	TRBJ2-7	TRBV4-1	TGCGCCAGCAGCCCAGGACAGGGATGGAACGAGCAGTACTTC	CASSPGQGWNEQYF